This entry describes one T cell receptor beta chain. Its antigen remains undetermined. No base quality information exists; no much larger clone differs at one position. TCR beta CDR3 regions were amplified from RNA transcripts. A first-round RT-PCR of the TCR CDR3 used the HTBI primer set with the Qiagen OneStep RT-PCR kit. The libraries were constructed in a second round of multiplex PCR and then size-selected and purified. Libraries were sequenced paired-end with 100 bp reads on an Illumina HiSeq2000. Per the authors' processing: SOAPnuke was used to process the raw data, throwing out any read that contained adapters or uncalled bases, had a mean Phred below 15, or lacked an exact constant-primer or identifier match. COPE v1.2.5 was used to merge the high-quality paired reads, and each unique nucleotide sequence was defined as a clonotype. Clonotypes were aligned to IMGT TRBV, TRBD and TRBJ reference segments using MiTCR v1.1. Only V-J combinations with frequency above 0.0001, covering 99% to 99.2% of repertoires, were analysed. The TCS score was defined as the ratio of F50 (clonal expansion) to E x V (chaos), calculated using BLOSUM62-based TCRdist between CDR3 peptides within each V-J. Welch's t-statistics and random forest reduced roughly 540 V-J features to about 13, which were used in a naive Bayes classifier (R e1071). The public reads were reanalyzed by TCRdb: fastp trimming at Q25, MiXCR alignment, in-frame beta chains only. One record per CDR3 amino acid sequence lists the most common genes and DNA. V and J calls and clone size were set by TCRdb, not the authors. The sample table records more than 550,000 distinct CDR3 sequences; 15% to 20% of these occur just once. Clones ranked in the top ten supply roughly 16% of the sample.

V is cut by 0 bases and J by 5 bases, and the space between the germline ends is 9 bases. The germline V gene (reference sequence) supplies CDR1 SGHAT and CDR2 FQDESV. The CDR3 contains 14 residues, cysteine and phenylalanine counted. CDR3 DNA only is kept here, 42 bases in frame from base 1. These data come from a study of T cells in Graves' hyperthyroidism and ophthalmopathy (dated by TCRdb to between 2018 and 2020). Regarding the research as a whole: Peripheral blood was sampled at the time of initial diagnosis, prior to any treatment. A discovery cohort of fewer than 110 patients, fewer than 50 with Graves' ophthalmopathy and fewer than 65 with stable Graves' hyperthyroidism, was used to find distinguishing TCR V-J signatures. Prospective prediction of ophthalmopathy was tested in an independent validation cohort consisting of fewer than 20 hyperthyroidism patients and around 16 patients who later progressed to ophthalmopathy. The 100 discovery patients were randomly divided into training and test sets at a 7:3 ratio. In several Graves' hyperthyroidism patients, the study also compared T-cell repertoires from thyroid tissue with T-cell repertoires from blood. Once sampling was done, hyperthyroidism patients were given methimazole at a starting dose of 30 mg daily, whereas ophthalmopathy patients were given high-dose intravenous methylprednisolone. TCR Vbeta CDR3 sequencing of 120 to 150 peripheral blood samples (over 40 ophthalmopathy, 75 hyperthyroidism and roughly 17 progressor patients) is reported in the paper.

A patient counted as having stable Graves' hyperthyroidism if no progression to ophthalmopathy occurred over 18 months of follow-up. The hyperthyroidism patients were between 18 and 65 years old and newly diagnosed, with a disease duration of less than 2 months. The study excluded patients with uncontrolled infections, other autoimmune diseases, pregnancy or lactation. Clinical symptoms, serum thyroxine and TRAb, thyroid ultrasound, and orbital computed tomography formed the basis for the diagnoses. PBMCs were separated from 10 ml of fresh peripheral blood using Ficoll-Paque density gradient centrifugation. Trizol reagent was used to extract total RNA, and RNA quality was then checked on an Agilent 2100 Bioanalyzer. Results and caveats for the whole study, not just this receptor: During validation, the model predicted progression to ophthalmopathy a median of around 6 months ahead of onset, with around 65% sensitivity and under 85% specificity. Ophthalmopathy was separated from stable hyperthyroidism by a 13 V-J signature model, with approximately 89% sensitivity and 81% to 82% specificity obtained in cross-validation and 80%/75% obtained in testing. Most expanded thyroid clonotypes (frequency above 0.001) were also found in blood, which suggests that blood repertoires may mirror thyroid immune responses. Sample size was not statistically predetermined, and investigators were not blinded to group allocation.

The sample taken for sequencing was blood. The TCR originated in a man aged 45-60 years with Graves' hyperthyroidism. The V gene is TRBV11-1 and the J gene is TRBJ2-3; too little of a D gene remains to name it. CDR3 loop: CASSLAFERDTQYF. Here is the DNA: TGTGCCAGCAGCTTAGCGTTTGAAAGAGATACGCAGTATTTT.